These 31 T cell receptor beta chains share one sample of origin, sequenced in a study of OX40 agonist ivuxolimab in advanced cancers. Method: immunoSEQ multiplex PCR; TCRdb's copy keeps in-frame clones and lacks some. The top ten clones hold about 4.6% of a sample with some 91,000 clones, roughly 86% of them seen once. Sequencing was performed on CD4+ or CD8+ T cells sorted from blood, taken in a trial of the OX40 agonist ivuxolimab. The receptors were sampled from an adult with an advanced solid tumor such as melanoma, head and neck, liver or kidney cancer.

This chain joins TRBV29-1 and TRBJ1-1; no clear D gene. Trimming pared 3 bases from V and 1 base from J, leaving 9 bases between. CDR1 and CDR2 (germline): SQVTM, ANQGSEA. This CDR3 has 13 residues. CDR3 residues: CSVDRNQNTEAFF. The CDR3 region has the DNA TGCAGCGTTGATCGCAACCAGAACACTGAAGCTTTCTTT. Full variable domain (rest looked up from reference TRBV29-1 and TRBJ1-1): SAVISQKPSRDICQRGTSLTIQCQVDSQVTMMFWYRQQPGQSLTLIATANQGSEATYESGFVIDKFPISRPNLTFSTLTVSNMSPEDSSIYLCSVDRNQNTEAFFGQGTRLTVV.

The CDR3 reads CASSLGTRSYEQYF. In DNA, the CDR3 is TGTGCCAGTAGTTTGGGGACTAGGTCCTACGAGCAGTACTTC. The J gene is TRBJ2-7, the V gene TRBV19, with 8 bases aligning to TRBD2. V lost 5 bases, J lost 1 base, and 4 bases stayed unmatched. Germline V CDR1 and CDR2: LNHDA, SQIVND (reference sequence). This CDR3 comprises 14 residues.

DNA for the CDR3: TGTGCCAGCAGACCCGACGACAGGTTAATCCACGAGCAGTACTTC. This gives the protein CASRPDDRLIHEQYF. This rearrangement joins TRBV28 to TRBJ2-7; perhaps TRBD1 as D (6 bases). CDR3 size: 15 residues. V lost 6 bases, J lost 5 bases, and 20 bases lay in between. Germline values: CDR1 MDHEN, CDR2 SYDVKM.

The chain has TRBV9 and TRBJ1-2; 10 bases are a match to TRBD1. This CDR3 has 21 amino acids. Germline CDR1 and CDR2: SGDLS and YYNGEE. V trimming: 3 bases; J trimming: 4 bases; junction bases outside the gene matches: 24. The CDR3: CASSGDRGRHSRDGVSYGYTF. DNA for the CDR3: TGTGCCAGCAGCGGAGACAGGGGGCGGCATTCCCGCGATGGAGTGAGCTATGGCTACACCTTC.

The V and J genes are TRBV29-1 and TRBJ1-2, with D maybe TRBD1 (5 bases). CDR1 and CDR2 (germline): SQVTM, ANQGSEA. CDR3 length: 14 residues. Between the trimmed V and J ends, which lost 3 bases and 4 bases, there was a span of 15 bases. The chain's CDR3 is CSVDSLQGAYGYTF. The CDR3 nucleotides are TGCAGCGTTGATAGCTTGCAGGGTGCCTATGGCTACACCTTC.

The CDR3 reads CAWSGWRDGAGTQYF. Written as DNA, the CDR3 is TGTGCCTGGAGTGGGTGGCGGGACGGAGCGGGGACCCAGTACTTC. The V and J genes are TRBV30 and TRBJ2-5, with a tentative D call TRBD2 (6 bases). The germline gives CDR1 GTSNPN, CDR2 SVGIG (reference sequence). Trimming removed 1 base from V and 7 bases from J, with 19 bases in between. CDR3 length: 15 residues.

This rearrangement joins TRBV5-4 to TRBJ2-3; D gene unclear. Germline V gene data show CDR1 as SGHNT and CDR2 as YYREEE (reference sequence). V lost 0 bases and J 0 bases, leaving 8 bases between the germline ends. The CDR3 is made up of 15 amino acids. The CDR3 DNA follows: TGTGCCAGCAGCTTGGCACTTTCTAGCACAGATACGCAGTATTTT. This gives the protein CASSLALSSTDTQYF.

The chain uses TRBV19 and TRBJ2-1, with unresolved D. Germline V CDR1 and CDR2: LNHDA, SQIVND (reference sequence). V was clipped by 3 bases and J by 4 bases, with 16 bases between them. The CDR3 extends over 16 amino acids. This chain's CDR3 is CASSINLHWGYNEQFF. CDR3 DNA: TGTGCCAGTAGTATTAATCTTCATTGGGGATACAATGAGCAGTTCTTC.

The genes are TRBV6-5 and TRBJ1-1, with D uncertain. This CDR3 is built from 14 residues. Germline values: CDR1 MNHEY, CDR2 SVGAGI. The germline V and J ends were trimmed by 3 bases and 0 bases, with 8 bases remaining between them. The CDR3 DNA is TGTGCCAGCAGTTATGGGGTTATGAACACTGAAGCTTTCTTT. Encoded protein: CASSYGVMNTEAFF.

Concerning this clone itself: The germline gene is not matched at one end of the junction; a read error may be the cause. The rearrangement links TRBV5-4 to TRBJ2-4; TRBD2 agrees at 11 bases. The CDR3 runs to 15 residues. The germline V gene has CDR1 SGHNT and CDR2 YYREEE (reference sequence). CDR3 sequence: CASSLDSGRANIQYF. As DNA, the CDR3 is TGTGCCAGCAGTTTGGATAGCGGGAGGGCCAACATTCAGTACTTC.

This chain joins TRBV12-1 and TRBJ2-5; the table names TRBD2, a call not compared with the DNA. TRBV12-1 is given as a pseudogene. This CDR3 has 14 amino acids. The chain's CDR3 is CASSFQRLGETQYF. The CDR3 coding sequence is TGTGCCAGCAGCTTCCAGCGGCTGGGAGAGACCCAGTACTTC.

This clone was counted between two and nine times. In nucleotides, the CDR3 is TGTGCCAGCAGTTCTAGGACAGGGGTTGTAAACACTGAAGCTTTCTTT. Its translation: CASSSRTGVVNTEAFF. The J gene is TRBJ1-1, the V gene TRBV6-5; 9 bases map to TRBD1. V lost 4 bases, J lost 2 bases, and 8 bases stayed unmatched. CDR1 and CDR2 (germline): MNHEY, SVGAGI. The CDR3 runs 16 residues.

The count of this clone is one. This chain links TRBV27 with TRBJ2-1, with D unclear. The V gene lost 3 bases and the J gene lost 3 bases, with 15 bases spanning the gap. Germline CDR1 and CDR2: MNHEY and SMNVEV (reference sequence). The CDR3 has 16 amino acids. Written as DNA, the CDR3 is TGTGCCAGCAGTTTTGGGCTGGGTAGTTACTACAATGAGCAGTTCTTC. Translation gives CASSFGLGSYYNEQFF.

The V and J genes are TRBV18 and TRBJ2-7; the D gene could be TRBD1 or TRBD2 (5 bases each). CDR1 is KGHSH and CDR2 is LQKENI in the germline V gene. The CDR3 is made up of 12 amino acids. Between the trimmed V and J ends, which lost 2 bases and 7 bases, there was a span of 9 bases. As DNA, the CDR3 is TGTGCCAGCTCACCATGGGGGTGGGAGCAGTACTTC. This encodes CASSPWGWEQYF.

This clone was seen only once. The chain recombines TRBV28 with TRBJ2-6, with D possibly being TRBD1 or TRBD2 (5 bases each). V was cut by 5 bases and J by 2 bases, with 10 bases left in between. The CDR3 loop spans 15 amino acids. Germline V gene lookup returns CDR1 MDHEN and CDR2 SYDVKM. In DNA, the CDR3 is TGTGCCAGCAGTATGGGGGTAACTGGGGCCAACGTCCTGACTTTC. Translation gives CASSMGVTGANVLTF.

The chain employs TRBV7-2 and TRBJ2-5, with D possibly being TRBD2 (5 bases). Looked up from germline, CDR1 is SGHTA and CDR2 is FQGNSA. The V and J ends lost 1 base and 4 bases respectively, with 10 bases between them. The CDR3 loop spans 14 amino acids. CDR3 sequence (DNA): TGTGCCAGCAGCTTAGGACTACGCGCAGAGACCCAGTACTTC. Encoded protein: CASSLGLRAETQYF.

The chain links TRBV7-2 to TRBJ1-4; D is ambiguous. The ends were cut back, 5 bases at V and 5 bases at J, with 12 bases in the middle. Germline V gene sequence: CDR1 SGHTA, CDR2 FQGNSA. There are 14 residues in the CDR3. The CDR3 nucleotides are TGTGCCAGCAGCCTCATAGGTGGGAATGAAAAACTGTTTTTT. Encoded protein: CASSLIGGNEKLFF.

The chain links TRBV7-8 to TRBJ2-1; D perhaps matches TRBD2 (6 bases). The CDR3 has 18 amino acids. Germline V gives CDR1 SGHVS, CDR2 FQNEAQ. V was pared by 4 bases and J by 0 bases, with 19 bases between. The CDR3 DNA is TGTGCCAGCAGCTCTAGCCCCGGGAGAGCTCTCTCCTACAATGAGCAGTTCTTC. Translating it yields CASSSSPGRALSYNEQFF.

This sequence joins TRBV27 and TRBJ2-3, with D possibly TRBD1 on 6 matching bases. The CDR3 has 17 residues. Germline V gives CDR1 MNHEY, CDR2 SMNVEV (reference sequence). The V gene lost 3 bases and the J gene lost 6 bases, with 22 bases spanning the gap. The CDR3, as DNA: TGTGCCAGCAGTTTCCGGCGGTCCACAGGGCCCGTGGATACGCAGTATTTT. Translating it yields CASSFRRSTGPVDTQYF.

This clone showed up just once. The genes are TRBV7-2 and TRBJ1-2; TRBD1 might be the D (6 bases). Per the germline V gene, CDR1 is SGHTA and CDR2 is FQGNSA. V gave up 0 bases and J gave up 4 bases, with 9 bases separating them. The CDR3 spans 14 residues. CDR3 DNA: TGTGCCAGCAGCTTAGCCGGGGGGGCCTATGGCTACACCTTC. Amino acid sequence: CASSLAGGAYGYTF.

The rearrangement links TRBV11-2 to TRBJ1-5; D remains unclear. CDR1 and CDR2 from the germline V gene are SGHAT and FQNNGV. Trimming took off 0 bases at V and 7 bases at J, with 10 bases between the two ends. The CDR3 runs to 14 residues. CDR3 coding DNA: TGTGCCAGCAGCTTAGATCGCGGGGTCCAGCCCCAGCATTTT. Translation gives CASSLDRGVQPQHF. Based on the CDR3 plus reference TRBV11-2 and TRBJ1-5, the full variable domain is EAGVAQSPRYKIIEKRQSVAFWCNPISGHATLYWYQQILGQGPKLLIQFQNNGVVDDSQLPKDRFSAERLKGVDSTLKIQPAKLEDSAVYLCASSLDRGVQPQHFGDGTRLSIL.

The CDR3 protein is CASSSSSTGSTDTQYF. The CDR3 DNA reads TGTGCCAGCTCATCATCCTCGACAGGTAGCACAGATACGCAGTATTTT. The chain is built from TRBV18 and TRBJ2-3; TRBD1 is a possible D gene (6 bases). The CDR3 consists of 16 residues. The V gene lost 5 bases and the J gene lost 0 bases, with 15 bases spanning the gap. Germline values: CDR1 KGHSH, CDR2 LQKENI.

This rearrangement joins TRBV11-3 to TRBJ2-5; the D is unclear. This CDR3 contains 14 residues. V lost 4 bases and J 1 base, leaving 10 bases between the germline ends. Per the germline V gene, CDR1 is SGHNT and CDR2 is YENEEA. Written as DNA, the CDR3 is TGTGCCAGCAGCTCCCTCGGCCTCCAAGAGACCCAGTACTTC. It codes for CASSSLGLQETQYF.

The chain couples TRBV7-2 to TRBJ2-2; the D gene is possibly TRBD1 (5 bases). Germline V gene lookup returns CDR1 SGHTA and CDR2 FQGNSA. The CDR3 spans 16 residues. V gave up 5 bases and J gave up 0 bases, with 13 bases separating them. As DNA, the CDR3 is TGTGCCAGCAGCGGAATACAGGATACGAACACCGGGGAGCTGTTTTTT. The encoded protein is CASSGIQDTNTGELFF.

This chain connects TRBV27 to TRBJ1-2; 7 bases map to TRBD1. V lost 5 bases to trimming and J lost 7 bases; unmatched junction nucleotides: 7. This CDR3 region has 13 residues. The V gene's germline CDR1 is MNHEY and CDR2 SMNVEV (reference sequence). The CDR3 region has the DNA TGTGCCAGCAGTACTCACAGGGGTAGTGGCTACACCTTC. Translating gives CASSTHRGSGYTF.

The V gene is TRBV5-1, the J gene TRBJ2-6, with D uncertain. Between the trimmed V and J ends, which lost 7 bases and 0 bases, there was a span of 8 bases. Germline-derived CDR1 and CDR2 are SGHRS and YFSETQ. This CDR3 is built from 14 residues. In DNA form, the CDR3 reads TGCGCCAGCCCCAGGAACTCTGGGGCCAACGTCCTGACTTTC. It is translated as CASPRNSGANVLTF.

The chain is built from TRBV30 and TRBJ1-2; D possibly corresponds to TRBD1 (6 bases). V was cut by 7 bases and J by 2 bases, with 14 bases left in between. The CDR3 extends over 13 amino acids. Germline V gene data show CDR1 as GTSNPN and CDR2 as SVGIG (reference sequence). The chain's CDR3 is CASTRGANYGYTF. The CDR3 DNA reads TGTGCCTCCACACGGGGGGCAAACTATGGCTACACCTTC.

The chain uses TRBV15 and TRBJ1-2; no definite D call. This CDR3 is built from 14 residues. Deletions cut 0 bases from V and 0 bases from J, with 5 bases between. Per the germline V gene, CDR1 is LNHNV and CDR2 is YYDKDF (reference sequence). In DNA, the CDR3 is TGTGCCACCAGCAGAGATCGGACTAACTATGGCTACACCTTC. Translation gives CATSRDRTNYGYTF.

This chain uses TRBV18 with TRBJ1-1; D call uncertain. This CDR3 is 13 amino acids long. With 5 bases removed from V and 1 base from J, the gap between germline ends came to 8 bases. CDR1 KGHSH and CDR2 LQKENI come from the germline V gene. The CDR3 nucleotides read TGTGCCAGCTCAAACAACGAGAACACTGAAGCTTTCTTT. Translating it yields CASSNNENTEAFF. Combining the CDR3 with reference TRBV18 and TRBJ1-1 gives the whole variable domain NAGVMQNPRHLVRRRGQEARLRCSPMKGHSHVYWYRQLPEEGLKFMVYLQKENIIDESGMPKERFSAEFPKEGPSILRIQQVVRGDSAAYFCASSNNENTEAFFGQGTRLTVV.

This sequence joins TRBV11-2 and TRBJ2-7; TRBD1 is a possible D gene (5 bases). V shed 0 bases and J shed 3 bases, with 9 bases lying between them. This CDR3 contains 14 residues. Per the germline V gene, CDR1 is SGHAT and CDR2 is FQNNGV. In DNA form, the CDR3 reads TGTGCCAGCAGCTTAGACAGGGTTCTCTACGAGCAGTACTTC. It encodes CASSLDRVLYEQYF.

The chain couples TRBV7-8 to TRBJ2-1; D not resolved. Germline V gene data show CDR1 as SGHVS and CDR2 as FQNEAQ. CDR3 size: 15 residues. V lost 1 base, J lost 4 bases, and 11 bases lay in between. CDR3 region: CASSLDNGVYNEQFF. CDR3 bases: TGTGCCAGCAGCTTAGACAATGGGGTTTACAATGAGCAGTTCTTC.